This T cell receptor beta chain derives from a study of blood T cell repertoires in COVID-19. The study drew participants aged 18 to 89 years from some 25 US areas. With 3 bases removed from V and 4 bases from J, the gap between germline ends came to 7 bases. The CDR3 runs 13 residues. CDR1 and CDR2 from the germline V gene are SGHNT and YENEEA. Some clones are missing from TCRdb's copy, which holds only in-frame ones; the method was immunoSEQ multiplex PCR. The repertoire includes about 350,000 clones, over 75% of them detected once, and under 1.3% sits in the top ten. The J gene is TRBJ2-1, the V gene TRBV11-3; D might be TRBD1 (5 bases). The sequence was obtained from a woman in her thirties who had recovered from COVID-19. The specimen sequenced was PBMCs or T cells enriched from blood (not recorded which). CDR3 sequence reads: CASSLTVYNEQFF. CDR3 DNA sequence: TGTGCCAGCAGCTTGACAGTTTACAATGAGCAGTTCTTC. The entire variable domain, with the rest obtained from reference TRBV11-3 and TRBJ2-1, is as follows: EAGVVQSPRYKIIEKKQPVAFWCNPISGHNTLYWYLQNLGQGPELLIRYENEEAVDDSQLPKDRFSAERLKGVDSTLKIQPAELGDSAVYLCASSLTVYNEQFFGPGTRLTVL.